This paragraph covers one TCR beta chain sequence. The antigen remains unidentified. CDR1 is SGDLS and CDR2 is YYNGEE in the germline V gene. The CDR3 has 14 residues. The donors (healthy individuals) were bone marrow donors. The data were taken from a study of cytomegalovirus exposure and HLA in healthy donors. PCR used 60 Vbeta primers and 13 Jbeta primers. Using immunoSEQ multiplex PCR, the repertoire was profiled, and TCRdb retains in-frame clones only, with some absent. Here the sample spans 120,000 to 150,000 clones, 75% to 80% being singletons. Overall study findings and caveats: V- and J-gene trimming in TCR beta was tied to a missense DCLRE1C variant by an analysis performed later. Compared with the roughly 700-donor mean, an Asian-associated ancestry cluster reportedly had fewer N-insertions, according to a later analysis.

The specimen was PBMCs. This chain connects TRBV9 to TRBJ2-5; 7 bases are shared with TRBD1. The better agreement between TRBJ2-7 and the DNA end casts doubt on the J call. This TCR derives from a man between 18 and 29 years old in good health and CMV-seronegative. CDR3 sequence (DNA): TGTGCCAGCAGCGTAACGGACAGGCCCTACGAGCAGTACTTC. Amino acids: CASSVTDRPYEQYF.